A selection of T cell receptor beta chains follows, all from one sample in a study of cytomegalovirus exposure and HLA in healthy donors. Assay used: immunoSEQ multiplex PCR; TCRdb lists only in-frame clones, some missing. The sample includes about 150,000 clones, 80% seen only once; the top ten take roughly 12%. The sample consisted of PBMCs. The receptors originated from a man aged 25-45 years in good health and CMV-seropositive. CDR3s include the opening cysteine and the closing phenylalanine or tryptophan. D genes are given only for firm matches. Only part of the rows carry a size: once, few, many, or a class if the clone is expanded.

>TRBJ1-1|TRBV5-6|TRBD1|few
TGTGCCAGCAGCCCCGACAGGGGGTCTGAAGCTTTCTTT
CASSPDRGSEAFF
>TRBJ2-2|TRBV7-3|TRBD1|.
TGTGCCAGCAGCTCCAGGGGGCTCTCCACCGGGGAGCTGTTTTTT
CASSSRGLSTGELFF
>TRBJ2-5|TRBV18|TRBD1|.
TGTGCCAGCTCACCACCCCGAGGGACAGGGGTCGAGACCCAGTACTTC
CASSPPRGTGVETQYF
>TRBJ2-3|TRBV4-1|.|once
TGCGCCAGCAGCCTCCCAACAGGGATCAGCACAGATACGCAGTATTTT
CASSLPTGISTDTQYF
>TRBJ1-1|TRBV7-2|.|.
TGTGCCAGCAGCCCCCGGGCTGAAGCTTTCTTT
CASSPRAEAFF
>TRBJ2-7|TRBV25-1|TRBD1|.
TGTGCCAGCACCACAGGGACAGGGGGCGAGCAGTACTTC
CASTTGTGGEQYF
>TRBJ2-2|TRBV7-9|TRBD1|once
TGTGCCAGCAGCTACGGGACAGGGCTGGGCACCGGGGAGCTGTTTTTT
CASSYGTGLGTGELFF
>TRBJ2-1|TRBV7-7|TRBD2|.
TGTGCTAGCAGCTTGGAGCTAGCGGGAGAGGGTGAGCAGTTCTTC
CASSLELAGEGEQFF
>TRBJ2-5|TRBV7-8|.|.
TGTGCCAGCAGCCGAGACTTACAAGAGACCCAGTACTTC
CASSRDLQETQYF
>TRBJ1-4|TRBV7-8|TRBD1|.
TGTGCCAGCAGCTCCCTAAGGGACAGGGGTAATGAAAAACTGTTTTTT
CASSSLRDRGNEKLFF
>TRBJ2-1|TRBV4-1|TRBD2|.
TGCGCCAGCAGCCAAGAAAGGACTAGCGGGAGTTTAGTCAATGAGCAGTTCTTC
CASSQERTSGSLVNEQFF
>TRBJ1-4|TRBV29-1|.|.
TGCAGCGTTGAAGCGGAGAAGAATGAAAAACTGTTTTTT
CSVEAEKNEKLFF
>TRBJ2-5|TRBV6-5|TRBD1|.
TGTGCCAGCAGCTGGGGACAGCCCCAGTACTTC
CASSWGQPQYF
>TRBJ1-2|TRBV28|.|.
TGTGCCAGCATTTCGGGACTTTCCGGCTACACCTTC
CASISGLSGYTF
>TRBJ1-2|TRBV5-4|TRBD1|.
TGTGCCAGCAGCGAGACAGGGTTTGGGGGCTACACCTTC
CASSETGFGGYTF
>TRBJ2-5|TRBV20-1|.|.
TGCAGTGCTAGAGATAATACAGCCCAGTACTTC
CSARDNTAQYF
>TRBJ2-3|TRBV5-1|.|.
TGCGCCAGCAGCTTGGTCTCGGCCAGGGATACAGATACGCAGTATTTT
CASSLVSARDTDTQYF
>TRBJ2-3|TRBV27|.|.
TGTGCCAGCAGTTTGTCAGGCCCCCGGCTAACAGATACGCAGTATTTT
CASSLSGPRLTDTQYF
>TRBJ1-1|TRBV11-2|.|.
TGTGCCAGCAGCTTAGATTCGGTGAACACTGAAGCTTTCTTT
CASSLDSVNTEAFF
>TRBJ1-2|TRBV29-1|.|once
TGCAGCGTTGGTGTATTCCGGGGCTACACCTTC
CSVGVFRGYTF
>TRBJ1-1|TRBV27|.|.
TGTGCCAGCAGTCCCACTGACAGGCCGAACACTGAAGCTTTCTTT
CASSPTDRPNTEAFF
>TRBJ2-2|TRBV7-3|.|.
TGTGCCAGCAGCTTAAATTTGGGGGGGCGCGGCACCGGGGAGCTGTTTTTT
CASSLNLGGRGTGELFF
>TRBJ1-5|TRBV4-2|.|.
TGTGCCAGCAGCCAAGACATCAGGGGTAGCAATCAGCCCCAGCATTTT
CASSQDIRGSNQPQHF
>TRBJ1-1|TRBV28|.|.
TGTGCCAGCAGTTCCCGGACAATAACTGAAGCTTTCTTT
CASSSRTITEAFF
>TRBJ2-7|TRBV27|TRBD1|.
TGTGCCAGCAGTACCCCGGGACAGGGGCGACGTATCTACGAGCAGTACTTC
CASSTPGQGRRIYEQYF
>TRBJ2-7|TRBV29-1|.|.
TGCAGCGTTGTCGTTGGGGCTTTCTACGAGCAGTACTTC
CSVVVGAFYEQYF
>TRBJ2-7|TRBV6-5|TRBD2|.
TGTGCCAGCAGACCTGGGCTAGCGGGAGCCTACGAGCAGTACTTC
CASRPGLAGAYEQYF